These T cell receptor beta chains were read from a single sample in a study of OX40 agonist ivuxolimab in advanced cancers. Data came from immunoSEQ multiplex PCR; TCRdb stores just in-frame clones and leaves some out. The sample comprises 65,000 to 75,000 clones, around 80% of which are singletons, and around 6.7% rests with the top ten. The input for sequencing was CD4+ or CD8+ T cells sorted from blood, taken in a trial of the OX40 agonist ivuxolimab. The receptors were sampled from an adult with an advanced solid tumor such as melanoma, head and neck, liver or kidney cancer. The CDR3 runs from the conserved cysteine through the conserved F or W. The D gene is left open where the match is weak. Clone size is given for some rows only: seen once, a few or many times, or a class if the clone is expanded.

TGCGCCAGCAGCGCGTTTGCAGGGGGCGGGAACACTGAAGCTTTCTTT,CASSAFAGGGNTEAFF,few,TRBJ1-1,TRBD1,TRBV5-1
TGTGCCAGCTCACCCAGGCAGGGAGGCAATCAGCCCCAGCATTTT,CASSPRQGGNQPQHF,.,TRBJ1-5,.,TRBV18
TGTGCCAGCAGCTTAGATAGGTCGGGGCCCCACTATGGCTACACCTTC,CASSLDRSGPHYGYTF,.,TRBJ1-2,.,TRBV7-9
TGTGCCAGCAGTGAAGCTGGGGGTGGATATCAGCCCCAGCATTTT,CASSEAGGGYQPQHF,.,TRBJ1-5,.,TRBV2
TGTGCCAGCGCTATTAACCGGGACACTGAAGCTTTCTTT,CASAINRDTEAFF,.,TRBJ1-1,.,TRBV2
TGCGCCAGCCGGGTTCTGGGCTTAAATGAAAAACTGTTTTTT,CASRVLGLNEKLFF,.,TRBJ1-4,.,TRBV5-1
TGTGCCAGCAGCTTAAAGCAGGGGATCTCTGGAAACACCATATATTTT,CASSLKQGISGNTIYF,.,TRBJ1-3,.,TRBV7-2
TGTGCCAGCAGTCATGGGACAGGGGCGAACACTGAAGCTTTCTTT,CASSHGTGANTEAFF,.,TRBJ1-1,TRBD1,TRBV28
TGTGCCAGTAGTATTGGCGGGGGGGGAAACATTCAGTACTTC,CASSIGGGGNIQYF,.,TRBJ2-4,TRBD2,TRBV19
TGCGCCAGCAGCCAAGTTCCAGGGGCGGGCATTCAGTACTTC,CASSQVPGAGIQYF,.,TRBJ2-4,.,TRBV4-3
TGTGCCTGGAGTGTACAGGGGGCGGGTACGCAGTATTTT,CAWSVQGAGTQYF,.,TRBJ2-3,TRBD1,TRBV30
TGTGCCAGTAGTGGACAGGGGAAAGAGACCCAGTACTTC,CASSGQGKETQYF,.,TRBJ2-5,TRBD1,TRBV19
TGTGCCAGTAGTATAGAGGCGGGGATCACCGGGGAGCTGTTTTTT,CASSIEAGITGELFF,.,TRBJ2-2,.,TRBV19
TGTGCCAGCTCACCAGCCGGGACTAGCGGGATTGGGCAGTACTTC,CASSPAGTSGIGQYF,.,TRBJ2-7,TRBD2,TRBV18
TGTGCCAGCACCCTGGGACAGGGGGATCAGCCCCAGCATTTT,CASTLGQGDQPQHF,.,TRBJ1-5,TRBD1,TRBV6-1
TGCAGCGTTGAAACAGGGGGCCAGTTCTTC,CSVETGGQFF,few,TRBJ2-1,TRBD1,TRBV29-1
TGTGCCACCAGCAGAGCCCCCCAGGTGGATACGCAGTATTTT,CATSRAPQVDTQYF,.,TRBJ2-3,.,TRBV15
TGTGCCAGCAGTGAAATGAAGTATTCCGGGGAGCTGTTTTTT,CASSEMKYSGELFF,.,TRBJ2-2,.,TRBV6-1
TGTGCCAGCAGCTCGCCTCCCGGAGGCCTCGAACCCTACGAGCAGTACTTC,CASSSPPGGLEPYEQYF,few,TRBJ2-7,.,TRBV21-1
TGTGCCATCTCGAGCGGGGGGGAACAAGAGACCCAGTACTTC,CAISSGGEQETQYF,.,TRBJ2-5,TRBD2,TRBV10-3
TGCGCCAGCAGCTTGGGAGGGCGAGAGACCCAGTACTTC,CASSLGGRETQYF,few,TRBJ2-5,.,TRBV5-1
TGTGCCAGCAGTCTCGGGACCAGGAGCTACACCTTC,CASSLGTRSYTF,few,TRBJ1-2,.,TRBV2
TGTGCCAGCAGTCCCCCAGGGTTCCCAGATACGCAGTATTTT,CASSPPGFPDTQYF,.,TRBJ2-3,.,TRBV6-1
TGTGCCAGCAGCAAACAGGGCATGGCTTTCTTT,CASSKQGMAFF,.,TRBJ1-1,.,TRBV7-2
TGTGCCAGCAGCCCCGGGACTAGCGGGACCTACGAGCAGTACTTC,CASSPGTSGTYEQYF,.,TRBJ2-7,TRBD2,TRBV4-2
TGTGCCAGCACCTCCACGCACCAGACCGGGGAGCTGTTTTTT,CASTSTHQTGELFF,.,TRBJ2-2,.,TRBV7-2
TGTGCCAGCAGCGCCGGGACCTGGGGCACCGGGGAGCTGTTTTTT,CASSAGTWGTGELFF,once,TRBJ2-2,.,TRBV9
TGTGCCAGCTCGGACGAGGACACCGGGGAGCTGTTTTTT,CASSDEDTGELFF,.,TRBJ2-2,.,TRBV18
TGTGCCAGCAGCTCCTGGACAGGGGCCTATGGCTACACCTTC,CASSSWTGAYGYTF,.,TRBJ1-2,TRBD1,TRBV13
TGCGCCAGCAGCGTGGGACTAGCGGAGCCTTTCAACGAGCAGTACTTC,CASSVGLAEPFNEQYF,few,TRBJ2-7,TRBD2,TRBV5-1
TGCGCCAGCAGTCAATCGATTGAGGGAAAGGCCCCTTACGAGCAGTACTTC,CASSQSIEGKAPYEQYF,few,TRBJ2-7,.,TRBV23-1
TGTGCCAGCAGCCGTACTAGCGGGAGAAACGAGCAGTACTTC,CASSRTSGRNEQYF,.,TRBJ2-7,TRBD2,TRBV6-6
TGTGCCAGTAGGGACAGGGGTAGCCCCCACGAGCAGTACTTC,CASRDRGSPHEQYF,.,TRBJ2-7,TRBD1,TRBV19
TGTGCCAGCTCACCACAAGATACGCAGTATTTT,CASSPQDTQYF,.,TRBJ2-3,.,TRBV18
TGTGCCATCAGGACCGGACTGATCTATGGCTACACCTTC,CAIRTGLIYGYTF,.,TRBJ1-2,.,TRBV10-3
TGTGCCAGCAGACGTCCCGGGACAGGGGACTACGAGCAGTACTTC,CASRRPGTGDYEQYF,.,TRBJ2-7,TRBD1,TRBV11-2
TGTGCCAGCAGCCTCCGCAGGGCCAGCTCCTACGAGCAGTACTTC,CASSLRRASSYEQYF,.,TRBJ2-7,.,TRBV11-2
TGTGCCAGCTCACCAAAGGACTCCAGCTCCGGAAACACCATATATTTT,CASSPKDSSSGNTIYF,.,TRBJ1-3,.,TRBV18
TGTGCCAGCAGTCCGGCGGGAGATACGCAGTATTTT,CASSPAGDTQYF,once,TRBJ2-3,.,TRBV2
TGTGCCTGGAGTGTACTTAACCCGGTAAAGGGCAGGGAGGTGAGTGGCTACACCTTC,CAWSVLNPVKGREVSGYTF,once,TRBJ1-2,.,TRBV30
TGTGCCAGCAGCCCCCGGGACAGCTCCTACGAGCAGTACTTC,CASSPRDSSYEQYF,.,TRBJ2-7,TRBD1,TRBV5-4
TGTGCCAGCAGTTACTCGGACAGGGGGTACCCTGAAGCTTTCTTT,CASSYSDRGYPEAFF,.,TRBJ1-1,TRBD1,TRBV6-6
TGTGCCAGTAGTAGTATGGAGGGCCGGCAGGGGACGCAGTATTTT,CASSSMEGRQGTQYF,.,TRBJ2-3,.,TRBV19
TGTGCCTGGAGCCACCTTGGGGCTAGCGGGGCCTTCCCGCAGTTCTTC,CAWSHLGASGAFPQFF,.,TRBJ2-1,TRBD2,TRBV30
TGTGCCAGCAGCGGGACTAGCCGACTTACCGGGGAGCTGTTTTTT,CASSGTSRLTGELFF,.,TRBJ2-2,TRBD2,TRBV9
TGTGCCAGCAGCGTGACAGGGGGCACTGAAGCTTTCTTT,CASSVTGGTEAFF,.,TRBJ1-1,TRBD1,TRBV7-9
TGTGCCAGCAGTGACCTACAGGGAAGCTCCTACAATGAGCAGTTCTTC,CASSDLQGSSYNEQFF,.,TRBJ2-1,.,TRBV6-1
TGTGCCAGCAGTTACGGGACGAGCAATCAGCCCCAGCATTTT,CASSYGTSNQPQHF,once,TRBJ1-5,.,TRBV2
TGTGCCAGCAGTTCGTTAGCGGGGGGGCATCCAGATACGCAGTATTTT,CASSSLAGGHPDTQYF,once,TRBJ2-3,TRBD2,TRBV28
TGCGCCAGCAGCCCTCCCCGCCAGGGCGCGGATACGCAGTATTTT,CASSPPRQGADTQYF,.,TRBJ2-3,.,TRBV4-1
TGTGCCAGCAGCTTACAGGCCCGGAATGAGCAGTTCTTC,CASSLQARNEQFF,.,TRBJ2-1,.,TRBV5-5
TGTGCCAGCAGTTTGACCCGCTACAATGAGCAGTTCTTC,CASSLTRYNEQFF,.,TRBJ2-1,.,TRBV27
TGTGCCAGTAGTATAGTATCGGCAGGGGGCAGCGGGGAGCTGTTTTTT,CASSIVSAGGSGELFF,.,TRBJ2-2,TRBD1,TRBV19